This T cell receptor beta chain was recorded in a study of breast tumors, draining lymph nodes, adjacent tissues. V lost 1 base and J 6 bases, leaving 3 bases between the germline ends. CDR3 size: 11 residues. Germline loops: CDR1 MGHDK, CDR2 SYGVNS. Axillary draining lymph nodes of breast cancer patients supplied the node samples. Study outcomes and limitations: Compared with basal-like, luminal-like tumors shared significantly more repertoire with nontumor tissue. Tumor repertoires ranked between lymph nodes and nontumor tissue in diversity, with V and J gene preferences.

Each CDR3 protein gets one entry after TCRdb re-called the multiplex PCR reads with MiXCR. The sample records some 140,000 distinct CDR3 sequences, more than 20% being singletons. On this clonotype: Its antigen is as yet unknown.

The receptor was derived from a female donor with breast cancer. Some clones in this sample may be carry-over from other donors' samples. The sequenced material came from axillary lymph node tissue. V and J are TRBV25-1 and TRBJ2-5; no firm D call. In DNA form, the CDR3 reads TGTGCCAGCAGTGAATCGAAGACCCAGTACTTC. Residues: CASSESKTQYF.